The sequence of this T cell receptor (beta chain) was determined in a study of early T cells in non-severe SARS-CoV-2 infection. About the research overall: Unsorted whole blood bulk RNA was sequenced, with unpaired chains. General study findings and limits: Private and CD4 specificities were missed by VDJdb matching, which favored anti-spike CD8 responses.

Only a few counts were recorded for this clonotype. Its antigen remains unidentified. Germline V gives CDR1 DFQATT, CDR2 SNEGSKA (reference sequence). The germline V and J ends were trimmed by 3 bases and 3 bases, with 9 bases remaining between them. The CDR3 has 13 residues. The library protocol tagged individual cDNA molecules with unique molecular identifiers. MiXCR, run by TCRdb on the 5' RACE reads, gives a single entry per CDR3 protein. The sample has fewer than 120,000 distinct CDR3 sequences; roughly 13% are singletons. This chain joins TRBV20-1 and TRBJ1-5; no reliable D call. The sequenced sample was whole blood, obtained at baseline. This sequence originates from an adult who was a healthcare worker with PCR-confirmed SARS-CoV-2 infection or an uninfected control (not recorded which). CDR3 residues: CSARQTLNQPQHF. The CDR3 DNA sequence: TGCAGTGCTAGGCAGACTCTCAATCAGCCCCAGCATTTT.